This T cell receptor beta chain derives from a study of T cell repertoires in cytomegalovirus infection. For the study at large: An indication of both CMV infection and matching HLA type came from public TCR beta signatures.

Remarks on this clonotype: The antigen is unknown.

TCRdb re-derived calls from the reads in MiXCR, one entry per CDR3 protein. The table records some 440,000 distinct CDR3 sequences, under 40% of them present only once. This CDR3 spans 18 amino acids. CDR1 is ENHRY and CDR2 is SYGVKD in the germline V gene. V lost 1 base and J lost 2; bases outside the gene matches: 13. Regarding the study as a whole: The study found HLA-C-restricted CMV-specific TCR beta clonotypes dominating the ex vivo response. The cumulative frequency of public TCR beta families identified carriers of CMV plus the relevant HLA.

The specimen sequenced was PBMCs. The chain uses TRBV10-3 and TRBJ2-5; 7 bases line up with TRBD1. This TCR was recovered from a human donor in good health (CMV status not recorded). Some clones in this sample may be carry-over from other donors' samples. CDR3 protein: CAISEYGEDRERQETQYF. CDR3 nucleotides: TGTGCCATCAGTGAGTACGGGGAAGACAGGGAAAGACAAGAGACCCAGTACTTC.